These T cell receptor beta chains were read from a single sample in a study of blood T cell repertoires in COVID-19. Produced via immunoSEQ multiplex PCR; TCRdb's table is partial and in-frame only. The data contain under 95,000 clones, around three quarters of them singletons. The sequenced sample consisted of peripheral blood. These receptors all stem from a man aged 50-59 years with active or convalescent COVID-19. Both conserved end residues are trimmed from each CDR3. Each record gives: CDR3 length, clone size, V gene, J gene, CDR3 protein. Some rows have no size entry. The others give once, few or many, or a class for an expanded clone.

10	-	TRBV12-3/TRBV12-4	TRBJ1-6	ASRTYNSPLH
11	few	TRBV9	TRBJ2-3	ASSSTPGDTQY
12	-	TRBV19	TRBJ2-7	ASGGVQGGGEQY
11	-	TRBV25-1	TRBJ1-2	ASSESRGLGYT
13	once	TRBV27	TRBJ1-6	ASSRNPHRDSPLH
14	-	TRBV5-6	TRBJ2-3	ASSFGTGAWSDTQY
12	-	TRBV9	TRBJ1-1	ASSGRGRNTEAF
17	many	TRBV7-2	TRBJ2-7	ASSLGRFGEGRLRYEQY
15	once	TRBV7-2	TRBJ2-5	ASSLAKVAGAQGTQY
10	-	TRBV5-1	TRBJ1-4	ASSADREKLF
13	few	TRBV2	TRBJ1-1	ASRGSGTGGIEAF
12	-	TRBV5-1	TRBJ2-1	ASSQGTVYNEQF
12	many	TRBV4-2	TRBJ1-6	ASSSGAVNSPLH
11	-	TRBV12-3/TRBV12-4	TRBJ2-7	ASEIAGGREQY
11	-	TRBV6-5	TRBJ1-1	ASNPSGGFEAF
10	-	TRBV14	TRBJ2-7	ASSLQGYEQY
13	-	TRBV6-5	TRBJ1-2	ASSYLAGGNYGYT
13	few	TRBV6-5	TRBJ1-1	ASSYSGTKNTEAF
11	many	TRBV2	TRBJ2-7	AGSSGGRVEQY
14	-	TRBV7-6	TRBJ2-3	ASSMLPAGGGDTQY
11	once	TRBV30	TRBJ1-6	AWSFQGKSPLH
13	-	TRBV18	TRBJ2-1	ASSPGSPPGGEQF
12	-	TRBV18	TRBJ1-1	ASSQGAPNTEAF
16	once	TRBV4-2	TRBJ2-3	ASSQDKHSGGAEDTQY
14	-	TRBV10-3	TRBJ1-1	AISDHRGGSATEAF
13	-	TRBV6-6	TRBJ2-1	ASSGSASARNEQF
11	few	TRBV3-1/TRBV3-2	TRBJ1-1	ASAPGGATEAF
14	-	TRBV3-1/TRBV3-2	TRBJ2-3	ASSQDPSGGTDTQY
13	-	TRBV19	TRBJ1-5	ASRQGGSKNQPQH
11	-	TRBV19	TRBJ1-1	ASSIRPGAEAF
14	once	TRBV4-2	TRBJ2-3	ASSQDRGGGTDTQY
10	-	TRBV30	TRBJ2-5	AWRAGPETQY
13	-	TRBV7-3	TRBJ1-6	ASSPTDRYNSPLH
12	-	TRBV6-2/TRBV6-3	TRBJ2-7	ASSPWQGSYEQY
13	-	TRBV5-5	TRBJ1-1	ASSPWTGDYTEAF
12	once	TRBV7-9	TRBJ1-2	ASSLTTGDDGYT
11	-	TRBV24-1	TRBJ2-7	ATSDYTGHEQY
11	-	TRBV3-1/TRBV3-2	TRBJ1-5	ASRGRRDQPQH
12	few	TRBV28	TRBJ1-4	ASSLSSGDEKLF
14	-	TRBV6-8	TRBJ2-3	ASTSYQRGDTDTQY
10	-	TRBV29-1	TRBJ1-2	SALDRPSRYT
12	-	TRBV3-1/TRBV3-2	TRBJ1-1	ASSQDTGPSEAF
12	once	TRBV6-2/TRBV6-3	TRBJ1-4	ASSHGPQGGQLF
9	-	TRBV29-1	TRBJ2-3	SVVQSDTQY
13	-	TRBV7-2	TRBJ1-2	ASSLDSRGADGYT
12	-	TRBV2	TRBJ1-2	ASSEPVTGGGYT
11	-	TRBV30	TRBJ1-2	AWSEISGGGYT
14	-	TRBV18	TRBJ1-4	ASSPGQGTTNEKLF
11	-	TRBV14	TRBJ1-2	ASSPRQSRGYT
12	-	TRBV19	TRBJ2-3	ASRSSLVSDTQY
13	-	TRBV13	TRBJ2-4	ASATGEENKNIQY
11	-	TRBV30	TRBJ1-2	AWTGQVEGGYT
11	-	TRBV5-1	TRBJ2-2	ASSALGSGELF